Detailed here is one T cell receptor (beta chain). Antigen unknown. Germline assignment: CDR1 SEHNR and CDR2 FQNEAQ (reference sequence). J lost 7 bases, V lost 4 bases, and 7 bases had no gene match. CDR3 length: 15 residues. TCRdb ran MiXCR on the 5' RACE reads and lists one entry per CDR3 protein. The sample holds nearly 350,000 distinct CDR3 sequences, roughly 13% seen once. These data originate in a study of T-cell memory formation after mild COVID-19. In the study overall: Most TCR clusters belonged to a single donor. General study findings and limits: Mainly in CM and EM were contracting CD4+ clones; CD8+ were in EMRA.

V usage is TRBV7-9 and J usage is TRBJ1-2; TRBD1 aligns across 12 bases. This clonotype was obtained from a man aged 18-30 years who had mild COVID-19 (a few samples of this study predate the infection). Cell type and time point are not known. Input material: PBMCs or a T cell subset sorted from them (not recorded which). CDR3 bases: TGTGCCAGCAGCTACCGGGGACAGGGGGCTTCTGGCTACACCTTC. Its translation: CASSYRGQGASGYTF.